A single sample is the source of the 24 T cell receptor beta chains below, sequenced in a study of vaccination and CD4 T cells after COVID-19. Treatment indicated: approximately 9-day PBMC culture with coronavirus spike peptide pools or control peptides (ViraFEST assay). These TCRs' antigens remain unknown. Cultured CD4+ T cell DNA underwent sequencing with the Oncomine TCR Beta short-read assay. From the PCR reads, TCRdb called clonotypes with MiXCR, one entry per CDR3 protein. Of roughly 13,000 distinct CDR3 sequences in the sample, roughly 55% were seen once. Sequenced input: CD4+ T cells from blood, cultured in vitro. Receptor source: a human donor who had recovered from COVID-19.

This clonotype was observed a few times. This chain joins TRBV20-1 and TRBJ1-5; possible D gene TRBD1, 5 bases. The germline CDR1 and CDR2 sequences are DFQATT and SNEGSKA (reference sequence). Trimming left V 0 bases short and J 2 bases short, with 14 bases between. CDR3 length: 16 residues. CDR3 bases: TGCAGTGCTAGAGAGGGACCTCGGCTGGGCAATCAGCCCCAGCATTTT. Translating gives CSAREGPRLGNQPQHF.

The rearrangement links TRBV27 to TRBJ2-2; D may correspond to TRBD1 or TRBD2 (6 bases each). Germline V lookup: CDR1 MNHEY, CDR2 SMNVEV (reference sequence). Trimming took off 0 bases at V and 7 bases at J, with 27 bases between the two ends. CDR3 length: 20 residues. In nucleotides, the CDR3 is TGTGCCAGCAGTTTATCGGACTACGGGGGCCGGCCGGGTTTATACGGGGAGCTGTTTTTT. It codes for CASSLSDYGGRPGLYGELFF.

The V and J genes are TRBV19 and TRBJ2-3, with unresolved D. This CDR3 has 14 amino acids. The germline V gene has CDR1 LNHDA and CDR2 SQIVND (reference sequence). V was cut by 5 bases and J by 0 bases, with 9 bases left in between. CDR3 loop: CASSPVSSTDTQYF. DNA for the CDR3: TGTGCCAGTAGTCCCGTCTCGAGCACAGATACGCAGTATTTT. Using reference TRBV19 and TRBJ2-3 for the parts outside the CDR3, the full variable domain is DGGITQSPKYLFRKEGQNVTLSCEQNLNHDAMYWYRQDPGQGLRLIYYSQIVNDFQKGDIAEGYSVSREKKESFPLTVTSAQKNPTAFYLCASSPVSSTDTQYFGPGTRLTVL.

The chain employs TRBV7-9 and TRBJ2-2; D unclear. This CDR3 contains 13 residues. V lost 5 bases to trimming and J lost 5 bases, with 9 bases between them. From germline, CDR1 is SEHNR and CDR2 FQNEAQ (reference sequence). The chain's CDR3 is CASSHTETGELFF. CDR3 coding DNA: TGTGCCAGCAGCCATACTGAAACCGGGGAGCTGTTTTTT.

The chain combines TRBV5-4 with TRBJ2-7; 9 bases line up with TRBD1. The CDR3 runs to 15 residues. V lost 1 base to trimming and J lost 4 bases; unmatched junction nucleotides: 6. Germline V gene lookup returns CDR1 SGHNT and CDR2 YYREEE (reference sequence). Written as DNA, the CDR3 is TGTGCCAGCAGCTTGTCTAACAGGGGGCTGTACGAGCAGTACTTC. Translation gives CASSLSNRGLYEQYF. Full variable domain (outside the CDR3, taken from reference TRBV5-4 and TRBJ2-7): ETGVTQSPTHLIKTRGQQVTLRCSSQSGHNTVSWYQQALGQGPQFIFQYYREEENGRGNFPPRFSGLQFPNYSSELNVNALELDDSALYLCASSLSNRGLYEQYFGPGTRLTVT.

The chain recombines TRBV20-1 with TRBJ2-2; D is perhaps TRBD1 or TRBD2 (5 bases each). V was pared by 7 bases and J by 3 bases, with 9 bases between. The CDR3 has 12 amino acids. Germline loops: CDR1 DFQATT, CDR2 SNEGSKA (reference sequence). CDR3 sequence: CSGGKDTGELFF. CDR3 bases: TGCAGTGGGGGGAAGGACACCGGGGAGCTGTTTTTT.

This clonotype has just a few counts. The chain recombines TRBV7-2 with TRBJ2-1; D perhaps matches TRBD2 (7 bases). V shed 6 bases and J shed 6 bases, with 33 bases lying between them. This CDR3 spans 20 amino acids. CDR1 is SGHTA, CDR2 FQGNSA, per germline. Here the CDR3 DNA reads TGTGCCAGCAGTTCCTACAGGGATAGCGTATGGGGAGGGCCCGGCAATGAGCAGTTCTTC. This sequence encodes CASSSYRDSVWGGPGNEQFF.

The genes are TRBV4-3 and TRBJ2-1; D is unresolved. The CDR3 extends over 16 amino acids. Trimming stripped 0 bases from V and 1 base from J, with 10 bases between. Germline V gene sequence: CDR1 LGHNA, CDR2 YSLEER. The CDR3 sequence is CASSQDVGGSYNEQFF. In nucleotides, the CDR3 is TGCGCCAGCAGCCAAGATGTCGGTGGGTCCTACAATGAGCAGTTCTTC.

By frequency in the sample, this clonotype is large. The V and J genes are TRBV6-5 and TRBJ2-7; D gene uncertain. CDR1 is MNHEY, CDR2 SVGAGI, per germline. This CDR3 has 12 amino acids. V lost 2 bases and J lost 5, with 7 bases in between. CDR3 sequence reads: CASSYGVDEQYF. The CDR3 DNA sequence: TGTGCCAGCAGTTACGGGGTGGACGAGCAGTACTTC.

V is TRBV5-1 and J is TRBJ2-3, with no clear D. In germline, CDR1 is SGHRS, CDR2 YFSETQ. V lost 0 bases to trimming and J lost 7 bases, with 3 bases between them. The CDR3 sequence is 11 residues long. The CDR3 region has the DNA TGCGCCAGCAGCTTGGAGAATACGCAGTATTTT. This sequence encodes CASSLENTQYF.

The V gene is TRBV29-1, the J gene TRBJ2-5; D call uncertain. CDR1 and CDR2 from the germline V gene are SQVTM and ANQGSEA. Trimming pared 8 bases from V and 9 bases from J, leaving 10 bases between. CDR3 length: 9 amino acids. The CDR3 bases are TGCAGCAGGGTTTTGTCCCAGTACTTC. This encodes CSRVLSQYF. Using reference TRBV29-1 and TRBJ2-5 for the parts outside the CDR3, the full variable domain is SAVISQKPSRDICQRGTSLTIQCQVDSQVTMMFWYRQQPGQSLTLIATANQGSEATYESGFVIDKFPISRPNLTFSTLTVSNMSPEDSSIYLCSRVLSQYFGPGTRLLVL.

This clonotype occurred a few times. The J gene is TRBJ1-6, the V gene TRBV21-1. TRBV21-1 has pseudogene status. CDR3 size: 16 residues. CDR3 protein: CASNSFIRSYNSPLHF. CDR3 DNA sequence: TGTGCCAGCAACTCCTTCATTAGGTCCTATAATTCACCCCTCCACTTT.

This clonotype has a single count. The chain employs TRBV27 and TRBJ2-6; possibly TRBD2 for D (5 bases). V lost 2 bases and J 3 bases, leaving 8 bases between the germline ends. CDR1 is MNHEY and CDR2 is SMNVEV in the germline V gene (reference sequence). There are 15 residues in the CDR3. CDR3 sequence: CASSLNGVGANVLTF. The CDR3 DNA sequence: TGTGCCAGCAGTTTAAACGGGGTTGGGGCCAACGTCCTGACTTTC. Full variable domain (missing parts from reference TRBV27 and TRBJ2-6): EAQVTQNPRYLITVTGKKLTVTCSQNMNHEYMSWYRQDPGLGLRQIYYSMNVEVTDKGDVPEGYKVSRKEKRNFPLILESPSPNQTSLYFCASSLNGVGANVLTFGAGSRLTVL.

The rearrangement joins TRBV7-3 to TRBJ2-5; 7 bases align to TRBD1. This CDR3 is built from 15 residues. The germline gives CDR1 SGHTA, CDR2 FQGTGA. V shed 10 bases and J 0 bases; nucleotides not matched to a gene: 11. CDR3 region: CATRDSQRYQETQYF. The CDR3 DNA reads TGTGCCACACGGGACAGCCAGCGGTACCAAGAGACCCAGTACTTC.

The V gene is TRBV2, the J gene TRBJ2-2; tentatively, D is TRBD1 (7 bases). Germline-derived CDR1 and CDR2 are SNHLY and FYNNEI. CDR3 length: 14 residues. V was shortened by 8 bases and J by 2 bases, with 12 bases between the two germline ends. The CDR3 coding sequence is TGTGCCAGCGGAGGGACAGACAACACCGGGGAGCTGTTTTTT. As protein: CASGGTDNTGELFF.

The rearrangement links TRBV6-2 or TRBV6-3 to TRBJ2-3; weak D call: TRBD2 (5 bases). The CDR3 contains 15 residues. Trimming stripped 8 bases from V and 1 base from J, with 16 bases between. The V gene's germline CDR1 is MNHEY and CDR2 SVGEGT. As DNA, the CDR3 is TGTGCCAGCCTGAGTTGGGGAGAGGGCACAGATACGCAGTATTTT. As protein: CASLSWGEGTDTQYF.

The rearrangement uses TRBV20-1 and TRBJ2-5, with 7 bases aligning to TRBD2. This CDR3 is built from 16 residues. The V and J ends lost 3 bases and 1 base, in that order; junction bases with no gene match: 11. Germline V gene data show CDR1 as DFQATT and CDR2 as SNEGSKA (reference sequence). The CDR3 sequence: CSASPPSGRLQETQYF. The CDR3 nucleotides are TGCAGTGCTAGTCCCCCCTCCGGGAGGCTCCAAGAGACCCAGTACTTC.

The chain employs TRBV2 and TRBJ2-1; TRBD2 might be the D (6 bases). This CDR3 has 14 residues. Germline CDR1 SNHLY, CDR2 FYNNEI. The V end lost 5 bases, the J end lost 0 bases, and 8 bases lay between the germline ends. The CDR3 nucleotides read TGTGCCAGCAGTCTGGAGGGCTCCTACAATGAGCAGTTCTTC. It codes for CASSLEGSYNEQFF.

The V and J genes are TRBV7-3 and TRBJ2-1; 13 nucleotides align to TRBD2. Unmatched junction bases numbered 7, after V lost 1 base and J lost 7 bases. This CDR3 is built from 17 residues. Germline V gene sequence: CDR1 SGHTA, CDR2 FQGTGA. The CDR3, as DNA: TGTGCCAGCAGCTTAAAAGGGGGACTAGCGGGACCAAATGAGCAGTTCTTC. It specifies CASSLKGGLAGPNEQFF.

The rearrangement joins TRBV7-6 to TRBJ2-1; TRBD2 aligns across 10 bases. This CDR3 region has 15 residues. Germline loops: CDR1 SGHVS, CDR2 FNYEAQ. Trimming took 3 bases from V and 9 from J; bases not matched to a gene: 8. DNA for the CDR3: TGTGCCAGCAGCTTGGGTCTAGCGGGAGTTAGTGAGCAGTTCTTC. It is translated as CASSLGLAGVSEQFF.

CDR3 loop: CASRAGQGRSGNTIYF. The CDR3 DNA is TGTGCCAGCAGGGCCGGACAGGGGCGCTCTGGAAACACCATATATTTT. J is TRBJ1-3 and V is TRBV2, with 9 bases fitting TRBD1. Germline V lookup: CDR1 SNHLY, CDR2 FYNNEI. Germline trimming cut 6 bases from V and 0 bases from J; bases unmatched to any gene: 6. The CDR3 consists of 16 residues.

This chain connects TRBV2 to TRBJ1-2; 7 bases align to TRBD1. Germline V gene sequence: CDR1 SNHLY, CDR2 FYNNEI. The CDR3 spans 14 residues. V dropped 7 bases and J dropped 4; count of bases not matched to a gene: 9. The CDR3 loop reads CASIRQGRGYGYTF. The CDR3 DNA is TGTGCCAGCATTAGACAGGGTCGAGGCTATGGCTACACCTTC. Together with reference TRBV2 and TRBJ1-2, the CDR3 gives the full variable domain: EPEVTQTPSHQVTQMGQEVILRCVPISNHLYFYWYRQILGQKVEFLVSFYNNEISEKSEIFDDQFSVERPDGSNFTLKIRSTKLEDSAMYFCASIRQGRGYGYTFGSGTRLTVV.

The chain recombines TRBV20-1 with TRBJ1-2, with TRBD1 identical over 7 bases. The CDR3 runs to 20 residues. V dropped 3 bases and J dropped 8; count of bases not matched to a gene: 30. CDR1 and CDR2 (germline): DFQATT, SNEGSKA (reference sequence). The CDR3 nucleotides read TGCAGTGCTAGTTACCCCCTGAAGCCAGAGACAGGGATGAATACGGACGGCTACACCTTC. Amino acid sequence: CSASYPLKPETGMNTDGYTF.

In nucleotides, the CDR3 is TGTGCCAGCAGTGAACAGGGGATGGATACGCAGTATTTT. It codes for CASSEQGMDTQYF. The chain employs TRBV2 and TRBJ2-3; possibly TRBD1 for D (6 bases). This CDR3 comprises 13 residues. Per germline, CDR1 SNHLY and CDR2 FYNNEI. V was shortened by 2 bases and J by 6 bases, with 9 bases between the two germline ends.